The 3 T cell receptor beta chains below all came from one sample that was sequenced in a study of T cells after somatic rescue of genetic block. The table came from immunoSEQ multiplex PCR; TCRdb's copy has only in-frame clones and leaves some out. The sample holds roughly 120,000 clones, 85% to 95% seen once. Sequencing used peripheral blood mononuclear cells (PBMCs). Source of these receptors: a woman in her late teens or twenties.

The V gene is TRBV4-1, the J gene TRBJ2-3, with TRBD2 matching 8 bases. CDR1 is MGHRA, CDR2 YSYEKL, per germline. V lost 2 bases and J lost 6; bases outside the gene matches: 10. This CDR3 spans 16 amino acids. The CDR3 loop reads CASSQPTRGGRDTQYF. In DNA, the CDR3 is TGCGCCAGCAGCCAACCAACCCGGGGGGGTCGGGATACGCAGTATTTT.

This chain connects TRBV11-3 to TRBJ1-1; 7 bases align to TRBD1. The CDR3 has 15 amino acids. Germline values: CDR1 SGHNT, CDR2 YENEEA. V lost 4 bases to trimming and J lost 5 bases; unmatched junction nucleotides: 10. The DNA for the CDR3 is TGTGCCAGCAGCTGGTCCGGGCAGGGGGGGACTGAAGCTTTCTTT. This sequence encodes CASSWSGQGGTEAFF.

This sequence joins TRBV27 and TRBJ1-1; D remains ambiguous. Trimming took 0 bases from V and 6 from J, leaving 14 bases between them. Germline assignment: CDR1 MNHEY and CDR2 SMNVEV (reference sequence). The CDR3 is 15 amino acids. The CDR3 loop is CASSLSRVGVAEAFF. The CDR3 DNA follows: TGTGCCAGCAGTTTATCCCGGGTCGGCGTCGCTGAAGCTTTCTTT.